Listed below are T cell receptor beta chains from one sample, sequenced in a study of technical replicates of blood from several donors. The table came from immunoSEQ multiplex PCR; TCRdb's copy has only in-frame clones and leaves some out. The top ten hold 7.4% of the sample, which has 13,000 or so clones, more than 85% seen once. Sequencing was carried out using PBMCs. These receptors all stem from a human donor in good health. The conserved cysteine and the conserved F or W are not part of the CDR3 here.

J gene	V gene	CDR3 protein
TRBJ1-2	TRBV12-2	ASRLARVGRYGYT
TRBJ2-1	TRBV6-5	ASTKLAGREQF
TRBJ2-3	TRBV30	AWDWSFTDTQY
TRBJ2-7	TRBV28	ASSPLGTGLTYEQY
TRBJ2-1	TRBV11-2	ASSKRDYNEQF
TRBJ2-7	TRBV28	ASSSTQGYEQY
TRBJ1-2	TRBV28	ASSDGLSFGYT
TRBJ2-1	TRBV6-1	ASSETWWGTSGNNEQF
TRBJ2-1	TRBV6-1	ASSPGTSFGFEQF
TRBJ1-4	TRBV4-1	ASSWGEGTGGEKLF
TRBJ2-7	TRBV28	ASKRDTPYEQY
TRBJ1-1	TRBV5-6	ASSLARRDTEAF
TRBJ2-1	TRBV27	ASSSTSAGEQF
TRBJ2-5	TRBV25-1	ASSESGLAQWETQY
TRBJ2-7	TRBV6-5	ASSYAGAGSYEQY
TRBJ2-7	TRBV7-8	ASSLGGQGVASYEQY
TRBJ2-1	TRBV30	AWSKKGQGASEQF
TRBJ2-7	TRBV7-9	ASSSQTSGRPYEQY
TRBJ2-7	TRBV7-9	ASSFRYEQY
TRBJ2-7	TRBV28	ASSLPTSGTISYEQY
TRBJ1-3	TRBV6-5	ASSYGTGDHTIY
TRBJ2-5	TRBV5-6	ASTTGGTLGKTQY
TRBJ1-5	TRBV1	TSSQPPHSNQPQH
TRBJ1-1	TRBV7-3	ASSLGSGAEAF
TRBJ1-1	TRBV5-1	ASRPGTDHTEAF
TRBJ2-2	TRBV5-1	ASLRDKLPGELF
TRBJ1-5	TRBV5-1	ASSLKGGPNNQPQH
TRBJ2-1	TRBV6-6	ASSYSGGSTGNEQF
TRBJ2-7	TRBV5-1	ASSLAWATYEQY
TRBJ1-2	TRBV6-1	ASSEAQYVYGYT
TRBJ2-5	TRBV27	ASSWGPQIEETQY
TRBJ2-3	TRBV5-1	ASHSQASTDTQY
TRBJ1-2	TRBV27	ASSPRGKRDRGYT
TRBJ2-7	TRBV20-1	SALGGSEQY
TRBJ2-7	TRBV7-3	ASSARSGVSRDEQY
TRBJ2-1	TRBV2	ASSEYELL
TRBJ1-5	TRBV19	ATNGVSGGNQPQH
TRBJ2-3	TRBV10-3	AISDQRADTDTQY
TRBJ2-7	TRBV2	ASSGPSGGPGEQY
TRBJ1-1	TRBV18	ASSLSGTGGPWNTEAF
TRBJ1-5	TRBV19	ASSEDRGNQPQH
TRBJ2-5	TRBV27	ASSPNSGSSPTQY
TRBJ1-4	TRBV19	ASSGEEKLF
TRBJ2-1	TRBV5-8	ASSLALGHTSYNEQF
TRBJ2-3	TRBV6-1	ASSEAALTSGTDTQY
TRBJ2-3	TRBV30	AWSRRAENLTPDTQY
TRBJ2-5	TRBV10-3	AISDPPAGTSGRQRETQY
TRBJ2-1	TRBV7-6	ASSSSSGSVSEQF
TRBJ2-3	TRBV4-1	ASSQLDLVSTDTQY
TRBJ1-6	TRBV28	ASSLTDSNSPLH
TRBJ2-1	TRBV28	ASSTGGSTIFQF
TRBJ1-4	TRBV7-6	ASSPRGEELF
TRBJ2-3	TRBV19	ASSGPGGNADTQY
TRBJ2-1	TRBV4-1	ASSQDRGFTYNEQF
TRBJ2-1	TRBV6-6	AEGRDRDEQF
TRBJ1-5	TRBV7-2	ASSLAQAYQPQH
TRBJ2-7	TRBV2	ASRTTGVYEQY
TRBJ2-1	TRBV5-1	ASSWGLAGALRDEQF
TRBJ2-7	TRBV23-1	ASSRRRDRGINGYEQY